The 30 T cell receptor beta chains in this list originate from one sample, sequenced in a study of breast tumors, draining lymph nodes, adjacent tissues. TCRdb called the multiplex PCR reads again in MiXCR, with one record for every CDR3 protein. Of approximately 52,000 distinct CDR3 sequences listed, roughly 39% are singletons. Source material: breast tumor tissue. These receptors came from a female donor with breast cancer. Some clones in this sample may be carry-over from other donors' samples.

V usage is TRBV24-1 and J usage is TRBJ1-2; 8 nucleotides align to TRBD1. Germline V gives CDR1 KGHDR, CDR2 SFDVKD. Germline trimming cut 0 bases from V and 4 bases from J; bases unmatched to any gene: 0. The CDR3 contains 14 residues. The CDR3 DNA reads TGTGCCACCAGTGATTTGACAGGGGGCTATGGCTACACCTTC. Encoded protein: CATSDLTGGYGYTF.

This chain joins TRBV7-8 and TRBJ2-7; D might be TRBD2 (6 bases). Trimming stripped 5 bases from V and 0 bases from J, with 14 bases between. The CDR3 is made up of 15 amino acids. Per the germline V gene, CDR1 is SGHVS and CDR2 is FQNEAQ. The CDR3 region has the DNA TGTGCCAGCAGCCTCCGGGACTCGCTCTCCTACGAGCAGTACTTC. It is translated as CASSLRDSLSYEQYF.

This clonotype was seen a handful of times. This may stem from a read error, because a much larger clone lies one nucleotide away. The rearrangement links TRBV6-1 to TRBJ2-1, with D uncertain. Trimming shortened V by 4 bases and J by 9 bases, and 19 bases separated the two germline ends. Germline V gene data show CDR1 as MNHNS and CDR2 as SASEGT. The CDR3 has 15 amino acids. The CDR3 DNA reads TGTGCCAGCAGTGCCCCTTTGGGCTCGCAAACTGAGCAGTTCTTC. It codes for CASSAPLGSQTEQFF.

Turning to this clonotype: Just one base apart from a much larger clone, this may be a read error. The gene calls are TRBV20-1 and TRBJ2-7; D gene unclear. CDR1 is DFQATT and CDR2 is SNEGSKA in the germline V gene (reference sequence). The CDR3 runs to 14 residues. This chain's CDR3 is CSGVSRETTSERYF. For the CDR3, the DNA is TGCAGTGGGGTAAGCCGAGAAACCACCTCCGAGCGGTACTTC.

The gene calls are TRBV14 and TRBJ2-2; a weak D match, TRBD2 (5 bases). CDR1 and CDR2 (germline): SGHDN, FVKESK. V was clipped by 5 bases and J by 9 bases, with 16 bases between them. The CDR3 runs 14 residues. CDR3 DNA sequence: TGTGCCAGCAGCGAGTCGGGATCACCGAGGGAGCTGTTTTTT. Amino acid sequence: CASSESGSPRELFF.

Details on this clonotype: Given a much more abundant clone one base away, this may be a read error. Here the CDR3 reads CASSHWGLASYEQYF. CDR3 nucleotide sequence: TGTGCCAGCAGTCACTGGGGACTAGCGTCCTACGAGCAGTACTTC. The chain is built from TRBV6-7 and TRBJ2-7; 10 nucleotides line up with TRBD2. TRBV6-7 is marked as an open reading frame, function uncertain. There are 15 residues in the CDR3. Trimming at V came to 5 bases and at J to 1 base, leaving 5 bases not matched to a gene.

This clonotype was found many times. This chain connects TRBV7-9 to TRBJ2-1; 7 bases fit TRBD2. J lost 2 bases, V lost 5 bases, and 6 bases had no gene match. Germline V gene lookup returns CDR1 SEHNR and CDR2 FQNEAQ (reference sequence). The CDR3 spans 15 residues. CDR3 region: CASSGGSLPYNEQFF. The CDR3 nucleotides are TGTGCCAGCAGCGGCGGGAGTCTCCCCTACAATGAGCAGTTCTTC.

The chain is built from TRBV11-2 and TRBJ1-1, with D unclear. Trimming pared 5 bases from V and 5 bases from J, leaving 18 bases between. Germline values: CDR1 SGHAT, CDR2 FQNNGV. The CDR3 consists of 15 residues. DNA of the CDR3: TGTGCCAGCAGCCAAGTTCTGGATATCGGAACTGAAGCTTTCTTT. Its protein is CASSQVLDIGTEAFF.

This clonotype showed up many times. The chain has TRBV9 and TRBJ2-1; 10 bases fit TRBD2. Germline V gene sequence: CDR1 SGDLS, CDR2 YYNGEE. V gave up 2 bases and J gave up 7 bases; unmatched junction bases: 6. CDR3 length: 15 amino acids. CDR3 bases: TGTGCCAGCAGCGTTTCGAGCGGGAGGGGGAATGAGCAGTTCTTC. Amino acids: CASSVSSGRGNEQFF.

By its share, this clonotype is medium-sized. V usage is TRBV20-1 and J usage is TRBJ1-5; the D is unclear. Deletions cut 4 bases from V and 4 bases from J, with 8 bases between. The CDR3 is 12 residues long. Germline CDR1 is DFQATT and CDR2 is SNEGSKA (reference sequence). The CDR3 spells CSAKTGNQPQHF. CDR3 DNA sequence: TGCAGTGCTAAGACTGGAAATCAGCCCCAGCATTTT.

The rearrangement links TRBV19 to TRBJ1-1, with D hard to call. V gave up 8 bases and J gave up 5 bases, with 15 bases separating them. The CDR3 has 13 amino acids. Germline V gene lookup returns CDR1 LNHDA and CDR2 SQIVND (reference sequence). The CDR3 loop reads CASPREGKTEAFF. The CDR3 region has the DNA TGTGCCAGTCCTAGGGAAGGGAAAACTGAAGCTTTCTTT.

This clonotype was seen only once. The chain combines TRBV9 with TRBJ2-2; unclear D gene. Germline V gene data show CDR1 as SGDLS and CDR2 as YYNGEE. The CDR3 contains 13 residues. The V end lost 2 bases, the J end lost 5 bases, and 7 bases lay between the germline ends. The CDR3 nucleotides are TGTGCCAGCAGCGTTTCCGGGACCGGGGAGCTGTTTTTT. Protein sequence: CASSVSGTGELFF.

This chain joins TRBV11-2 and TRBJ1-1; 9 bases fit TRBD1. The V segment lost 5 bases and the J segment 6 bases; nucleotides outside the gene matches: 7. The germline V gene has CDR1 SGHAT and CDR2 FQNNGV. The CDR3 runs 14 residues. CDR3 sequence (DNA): TGTGCCAGCAGCCGGGACAGGGAGTCCTCTGAAGCTTTCTTT. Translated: CASSRDRESSEAFF.

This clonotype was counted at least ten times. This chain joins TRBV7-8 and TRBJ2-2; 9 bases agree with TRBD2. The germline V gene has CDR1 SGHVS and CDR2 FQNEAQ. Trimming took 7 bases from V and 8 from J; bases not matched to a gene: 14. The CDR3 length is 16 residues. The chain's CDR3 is CASTIGAGGRPGELFF. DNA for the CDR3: TGTGCCAGCACCATTGGGGCGGGAGGGCGTCCGGGGGAGCTGTTTTTT.

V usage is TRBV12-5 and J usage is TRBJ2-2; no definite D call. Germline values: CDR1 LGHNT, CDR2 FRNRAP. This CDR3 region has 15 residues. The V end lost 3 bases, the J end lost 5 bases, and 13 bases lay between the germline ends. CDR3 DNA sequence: TGTGCTAGTGGTTTCGTGCACGGTGGGACCGGGGAGCTGTTTTTT. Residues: CASGFVHGGTGELFF.

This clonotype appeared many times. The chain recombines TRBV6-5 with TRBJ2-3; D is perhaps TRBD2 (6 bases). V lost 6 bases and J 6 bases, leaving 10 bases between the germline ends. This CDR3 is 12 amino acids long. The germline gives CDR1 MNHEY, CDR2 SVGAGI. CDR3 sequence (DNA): TGTGCCAGCAGAACGGCGGGGGATACGCAGTATTTT. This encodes CASRTAGDTQYF.

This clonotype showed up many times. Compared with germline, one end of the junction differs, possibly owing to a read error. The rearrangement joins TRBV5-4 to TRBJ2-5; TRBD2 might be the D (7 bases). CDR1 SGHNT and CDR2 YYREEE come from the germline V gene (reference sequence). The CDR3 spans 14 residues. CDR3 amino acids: CASSSQAGQGTQYF. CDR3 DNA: TGTGCCAGCAGCTCACAAGCGGGACAAGGGACCCAGTACTTC.

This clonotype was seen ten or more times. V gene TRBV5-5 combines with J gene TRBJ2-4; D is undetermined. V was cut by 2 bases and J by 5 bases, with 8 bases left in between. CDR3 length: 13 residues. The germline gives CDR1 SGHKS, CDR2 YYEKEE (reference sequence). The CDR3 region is CASSFVQENIQYF. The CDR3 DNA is TGTGCCAGCAGCTTCGTGCAAGAAAACATTCAGTACTTC.

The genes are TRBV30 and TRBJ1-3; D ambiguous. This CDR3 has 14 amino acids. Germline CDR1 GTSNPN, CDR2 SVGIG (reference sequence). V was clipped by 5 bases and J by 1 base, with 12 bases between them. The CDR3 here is CAWGVHGSGNTIYF. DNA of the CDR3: TGTGCCTGGGGGGTACACGGGTCTGGAAACACCATATATTTT.

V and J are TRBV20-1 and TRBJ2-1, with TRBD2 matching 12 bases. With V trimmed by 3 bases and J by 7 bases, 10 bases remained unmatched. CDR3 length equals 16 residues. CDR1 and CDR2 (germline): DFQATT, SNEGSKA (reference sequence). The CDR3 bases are TGCAGTGCTAGCCGCACGACTAGCGGGAGAAGGAATGAGCAGTTCTTC. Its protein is CSASRTTSGRRNEQFF.

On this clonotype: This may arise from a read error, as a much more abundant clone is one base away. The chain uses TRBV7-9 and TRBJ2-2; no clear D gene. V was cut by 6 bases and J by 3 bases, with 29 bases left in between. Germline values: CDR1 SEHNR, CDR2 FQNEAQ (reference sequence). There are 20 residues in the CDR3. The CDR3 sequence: CASSSNEAAFITPHTGELFF. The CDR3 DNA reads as TGTGCCAGCAGTTCCAACGAGGCCGCTTTCATAACGCCGCACACCGGGGAGCTGTTTTTT.

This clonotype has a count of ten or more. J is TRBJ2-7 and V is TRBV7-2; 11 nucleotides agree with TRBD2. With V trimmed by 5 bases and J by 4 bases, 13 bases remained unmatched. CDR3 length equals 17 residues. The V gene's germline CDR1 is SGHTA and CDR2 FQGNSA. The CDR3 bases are TGTGCCAGCAGCCCCAACATAGCGGGAGGGAGGGTTTACGAGCAGTACTTC. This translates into CASSPNIAGGRVYEQYF.

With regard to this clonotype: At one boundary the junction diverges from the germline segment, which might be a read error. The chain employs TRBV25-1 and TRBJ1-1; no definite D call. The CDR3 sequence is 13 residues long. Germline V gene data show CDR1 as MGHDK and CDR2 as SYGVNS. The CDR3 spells CASGERTLTEAFF. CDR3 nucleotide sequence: TGTGCCAGCGGCGAACGGACCCTCACTGAGGCTTTCTTT. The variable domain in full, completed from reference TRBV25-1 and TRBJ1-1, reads EADIYQTPRYLVIGTGKKITLECSQTMGHDKMYWYQQDPGMELHLIHYSYGVNSTEKGDLSSESTVSRIRTEHFPLTLESARPSHTSQYLCASGERTLTEAFFGQGTRLTVV.

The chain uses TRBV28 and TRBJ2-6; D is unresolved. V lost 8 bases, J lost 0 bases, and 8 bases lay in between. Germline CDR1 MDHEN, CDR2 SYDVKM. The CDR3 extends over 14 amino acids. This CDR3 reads CASLSGSGANVLTF. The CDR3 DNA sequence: TGTGCCAGCCTTAGTGGCTCTGGGGCCAACGTCCTGACTTTC.

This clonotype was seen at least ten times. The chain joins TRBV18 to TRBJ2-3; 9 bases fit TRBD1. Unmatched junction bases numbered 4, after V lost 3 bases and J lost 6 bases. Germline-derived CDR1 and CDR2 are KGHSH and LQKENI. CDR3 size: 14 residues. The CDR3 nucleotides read TGTGCCAGCTCACCGGGACAGGGTTGGGATACGCAGTATTTT. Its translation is CASSPGQGWDTQYF. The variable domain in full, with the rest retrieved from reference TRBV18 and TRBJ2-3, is NAGVMQNPRHLVRRRGQEARLRCSPMKGHSHVYWYRQLPEEGLKFMVYLQKENIIDESGMPKERFSAEFPKEGPSILRIQQVVRGDSAAYFCASSPGQGWDTQYFGPGTRLTVL.

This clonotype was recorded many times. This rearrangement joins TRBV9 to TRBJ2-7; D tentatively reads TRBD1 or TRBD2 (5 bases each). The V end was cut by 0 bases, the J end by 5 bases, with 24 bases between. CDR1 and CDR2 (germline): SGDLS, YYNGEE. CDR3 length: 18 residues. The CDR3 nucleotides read TGTGCCAGCAGCGTAGGGGGCGGGCAGGGATCCTTCGGACACGAGCAGTACTTC. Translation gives CASSVGGGQGSFGHEQYF.

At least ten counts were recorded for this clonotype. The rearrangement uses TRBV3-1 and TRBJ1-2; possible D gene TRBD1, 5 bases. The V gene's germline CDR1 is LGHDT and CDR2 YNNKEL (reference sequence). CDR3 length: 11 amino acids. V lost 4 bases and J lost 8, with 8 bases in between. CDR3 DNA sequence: TGTGCCAGCAGCCCAGGGCGAGGCTACACCTTC. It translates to CASSPGRGYTF.

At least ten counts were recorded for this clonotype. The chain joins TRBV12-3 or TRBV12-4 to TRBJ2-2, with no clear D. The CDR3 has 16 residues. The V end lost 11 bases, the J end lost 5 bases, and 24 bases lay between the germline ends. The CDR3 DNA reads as TGTGCCGAATTTTTGGCACGCGGAGTCGGAACCGGGGAGCTGTTTTTT. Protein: CAEFLARGVGTGELFF.

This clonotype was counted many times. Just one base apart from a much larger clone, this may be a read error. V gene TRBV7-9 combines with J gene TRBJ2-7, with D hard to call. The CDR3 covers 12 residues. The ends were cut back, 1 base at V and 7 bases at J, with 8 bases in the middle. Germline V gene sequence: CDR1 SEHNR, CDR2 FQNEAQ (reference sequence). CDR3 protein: CASSLVIEEQYF. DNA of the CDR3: TGTGCCAGCAGCTTAGTAATCGAAGAGCAGTACTTC.

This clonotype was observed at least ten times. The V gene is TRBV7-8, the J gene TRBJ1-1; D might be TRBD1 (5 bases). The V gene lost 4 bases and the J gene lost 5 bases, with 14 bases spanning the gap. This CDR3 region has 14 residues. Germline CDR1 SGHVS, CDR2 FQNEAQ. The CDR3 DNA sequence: TGTGCCAGCAGCTCGAACGGGAGGGGAACTGAAGCTTTCTTT. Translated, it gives CASSSNGRGTEAFF.